The source of this T cell receptor (beta chain) is a study of T cell responses to AZD1222 COVID-19 vaccine. The CDR3 sequence is 15 residues long. Sequencing was performed with immunoSEQ multiplex PCR; in TCRdb, only in-frame clones are kept and a portion is missing. Of 95,000 to 110,000 clones in the sample, approximately 89% were seen once. The material sequenced was peripheral blood, taken on day 0 of AZD1222 vaccination. This TCR was recovered from an adult in good health. The chain links TRBV21-1 to TRBJ2-1; TRBD2 is taken as the D call from the table, unchecked against the DNA. TRBV21-1 is an annotated pseudogene. CDR3 coding DNA: TGTGCCAGCAGCAAACCCACTAGCGGCCAACCCGAGGGGTTCTTC. This sequence encodes CASSKPTSGQPEGFF.